This TCR beta chain stems from a study of blood T cell repertoires in COVID-19 (dated by TCRdb to the early 2020s). Broadly, across the study: Samples covering the acute and convalescent phases of COVID-19 were provided by collaborators in the United States, Italy and Spain. Samples came from the ongoing ImmuneRACE study (first 160 participants) plus 1,254 subjects from 6 global collaborators. Where available, HLA class I and class II types were obtained from metadata supplied by the sample provider rather than from assay-based typing. The dataset comprised deeply sampled blood TCRbeta repertoires from subjects exposed to, actively infected with, or recovered from COVID-19. The prospective study material was composed of cDNA or gDNA derived from T cells, B-cell-depleted T cells, or PBMCs. Sample metadata almost always included a de-identified subject ID, COVID-19 status, age in years and sex. A freely available public database, intended as a resource for researchers studying the immune response to SARS-CoV-2, is where the repertoires were released.

About this clone itself: It has no known antigen specificity. Base qualities are not provided; no much larger clone lies one nucleotide away.

Collaborating institutions collected whole blood in K2EDTA tubes following their own protocols. For TCRbeta analysis, collaborator samples were shipped as frozen whole blood, as isolated PBMCs, or as DNA extracted from either sample type. V was cut back by 4 bases and J by 3 bases, leaving a gap of 16 bases between them. Reading the germline V gene gives CDR1 SGHTA and CDR2 FQGNSA. The CDR3 covers 15 residues, taking in both the cysteine and the phenylalanine. The read is trimmed to its CDR3 DNA, 45 bases read in frame from base 1. What the authors observed across the whole study: Clinical and demographic metadata were provided uncurated, with the amount varying by source and participant.

The immunoSEQ Assay, a bias-controlled multiplex PCR, was used to amplify TCRbeta CDR3 regions from genomic DNA. Per the original workflow: The number of nucleated cells in each sample was estimated from the amplification of reference gene primers within the assay. Sequence reads were collapsed and filtered to measure the absolute abundance of every unique TCRbeta CDR3 rearrangement. For each sample, productive Simpson clonality was calculated by taking the square root of Simpson's diversity index across productive rearrangements. Held by TCRdb, this immuneACCESS table contains in-frame sequences only and omits some clones. Under half of the omission traces to an unresolved V gene where checked; the cause of the rest is unknown. That table furnishes V, J and clone size, whereas the DNA furnished D and trimming. Present in this sample are over 200,000 clones, approximately 91% of which were seen just once. Around 2.9% of the sample is held by the ten biggest clonotypes.

This TCR derives from a woman aged 55-75 years with acute or convalescent COVID-19. Recombination joined TRBV7-2 with TRBJ2-7, with TRBD2 as a weak D call on 6 bases. Sequencing was carried out using peripheral blood. The CDR3 corresponds to CASSSTAGPSYEQYF. The DNA sequence follows: TGTGCCAGCAGCTCTACGGCGGGACCAAGCTACGAGCAGTACTTC.